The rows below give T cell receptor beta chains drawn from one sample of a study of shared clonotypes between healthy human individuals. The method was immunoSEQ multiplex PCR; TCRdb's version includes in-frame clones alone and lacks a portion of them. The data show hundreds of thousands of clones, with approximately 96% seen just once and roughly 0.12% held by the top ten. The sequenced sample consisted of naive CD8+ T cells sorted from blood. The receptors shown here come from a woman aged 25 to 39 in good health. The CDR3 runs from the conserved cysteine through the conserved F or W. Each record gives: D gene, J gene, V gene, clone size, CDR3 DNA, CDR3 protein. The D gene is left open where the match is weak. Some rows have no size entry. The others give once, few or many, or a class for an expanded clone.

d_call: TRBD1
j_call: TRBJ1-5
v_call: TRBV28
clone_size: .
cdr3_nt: TGTGCCACCCTCGGGACAGGGGTGATGGCTAGCAATCAGCCCCAGCATTTT
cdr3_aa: CATLGTGVMASNQPQHF

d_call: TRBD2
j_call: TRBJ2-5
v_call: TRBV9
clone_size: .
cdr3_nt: TGTGCCAGCAGCGTGACATTCGGGTGGACTAGCTCGATGGAGGACCAAGAGACCCAGTACTTC
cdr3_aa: CASSVTFGWTSSMEDQETQYF

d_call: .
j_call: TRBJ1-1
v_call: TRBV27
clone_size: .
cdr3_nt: TGTGCCAGCAGTACCCGAGGGGAGGTGAGCACTGAAGCTTTCTTT
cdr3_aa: CASSTRGEVSTEAFF

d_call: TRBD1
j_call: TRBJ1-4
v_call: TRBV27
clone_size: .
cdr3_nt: TGTGCCAGCAGCCTAGGGACAGGGCTGAATGAAAAACTGTTTTTT
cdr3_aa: CASSLGTGLNEKLFF

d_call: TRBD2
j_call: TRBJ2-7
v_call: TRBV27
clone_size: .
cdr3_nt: TGTGCCAGCAGTTTGATCGTAGCGGGAGGGCCATCCTACGAGCAGTACTTC
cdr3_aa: CASSLIVAGGPSYEQYF

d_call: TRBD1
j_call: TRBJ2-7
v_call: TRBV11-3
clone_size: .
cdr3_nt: TGTGCCAGCAGCTTTGCAGGGGGCGGCGAGCAGTACTTC
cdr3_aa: CASSFAGGGEQYF

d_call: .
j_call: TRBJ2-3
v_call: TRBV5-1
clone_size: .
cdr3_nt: TGCGCCAGCAGCTTGGGTTTTGGCGGGCACACAGATACGCAGTATTTT
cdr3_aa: CASSLGFGGHTDTQYF

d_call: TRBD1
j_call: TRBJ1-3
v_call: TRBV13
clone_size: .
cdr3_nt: TGTGCCAGCAGCTTAGCCCAGGACAGGGCCAACACCATATATTTT
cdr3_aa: CASSLAQDRANTIYF

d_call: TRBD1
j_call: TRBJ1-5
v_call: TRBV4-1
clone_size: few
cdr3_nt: TGCGCCAGCAGTCGGACAGGCAGCCAGCCCCAGCATTTT
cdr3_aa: CASSRTGSQPQHF

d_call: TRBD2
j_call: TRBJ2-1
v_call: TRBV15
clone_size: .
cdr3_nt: TGTGCCACCGGGCCGGGACTAGCGGCGGATGAGCAGTTCTTC
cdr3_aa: CATGPGLAADEQFF

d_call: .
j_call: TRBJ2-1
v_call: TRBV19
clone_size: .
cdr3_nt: TGTGCCAGTAGTATCTCACAGGCCGGGGATGAGCAGTTCTTC
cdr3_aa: CASSISQAGDEQFF

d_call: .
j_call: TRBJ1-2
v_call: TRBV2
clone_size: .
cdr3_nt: TGTGCCAGCAGTGAAGCCAGGGCAGCTCGGGGCTACACCTTC
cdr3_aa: CASSEARAARGYTF

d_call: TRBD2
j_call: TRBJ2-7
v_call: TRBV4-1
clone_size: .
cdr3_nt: TGCGCCAGCAGTCGGGGGGTAGGAAGCGGTAGCTCCTACGAGCAGTACTTC
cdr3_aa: CASSRGVGSGSSYEQYF

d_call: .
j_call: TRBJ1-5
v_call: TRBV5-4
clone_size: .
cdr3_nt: TGTGCCAGCAGCTTGGATGGGAACCCCCAGCATTTT
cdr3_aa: CASSLDGNPQHF

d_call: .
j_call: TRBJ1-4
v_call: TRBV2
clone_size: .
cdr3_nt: TGTGCCAGCATGCCGCGGGGGGCCCAACGAAAAAAACTGTTTTTT
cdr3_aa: CASMPRGAQRKKLFF

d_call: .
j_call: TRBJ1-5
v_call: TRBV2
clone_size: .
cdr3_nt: TGTGCCAGCAGTGAGTTGGGCTCCCGTCAGCCCCAGCATTTT
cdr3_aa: CASSELGSRQPQHF

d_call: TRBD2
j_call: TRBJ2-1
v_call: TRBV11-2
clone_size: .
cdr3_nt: TGTGCCAGCAGCCCCCAGCGGGGCCGGGGTGAGCAGTTCTTC
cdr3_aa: CASSPQRGRGEQFF

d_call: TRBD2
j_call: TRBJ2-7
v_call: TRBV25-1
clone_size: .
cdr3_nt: TGTGCCAGCAGTGAGACAACCGGGACTATACTCTACGAGCAGTACTTC
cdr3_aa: CASSETTGTILYEQYF

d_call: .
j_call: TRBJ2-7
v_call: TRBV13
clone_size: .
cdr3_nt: TGTGCCAGCAGCCCCCGTGGTAGCGGTACCTACGAGCAGTACTTC
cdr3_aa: CASSPRGSGTYEQYF

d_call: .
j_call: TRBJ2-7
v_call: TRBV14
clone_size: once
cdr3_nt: TGTGCCAGCAGCGTTCGGGAGCAACACGAGCAGTACTTC
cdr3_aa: CASSVREQHEQYF

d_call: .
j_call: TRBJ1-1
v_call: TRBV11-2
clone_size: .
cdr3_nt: TGTGCCAGCAGCAAGCAGGGTTACATGAACACTGAAGCTTTCTTT
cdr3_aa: CASSKQGYMNTEAFF

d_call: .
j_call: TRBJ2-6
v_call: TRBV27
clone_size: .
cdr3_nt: TGTGCCAGCAGACAACGACAGGTCAGCTCTGGGGCCAACGTCCTGACTTTC
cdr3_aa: CASRQRQVSSGANVLTF

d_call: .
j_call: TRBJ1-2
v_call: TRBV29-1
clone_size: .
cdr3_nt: TGCAGCGTTGAAGAGATACAGGCCGATGACTACACCTTC
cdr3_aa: CSVEEIQADDYTF

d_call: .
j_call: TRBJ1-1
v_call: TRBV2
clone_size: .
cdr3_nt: TGTGCCTGGGGGACGGTGAACACTGAAGCTTTCTTT
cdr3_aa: CAWGTVNTEAFF

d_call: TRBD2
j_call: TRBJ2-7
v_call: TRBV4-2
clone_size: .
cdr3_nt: TGTGCCAGCAGCCAAGAGCCCCCTAGCGGGGGACACCTTAACGAGCAGTACTTC
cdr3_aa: CASSQEPPSGGHLNEQYF

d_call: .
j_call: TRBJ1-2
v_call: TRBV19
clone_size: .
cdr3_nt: TGTGCCAGTACGCAAGAGGGGTATGGCTACACCTTC
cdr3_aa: CASTQEGYGYTF

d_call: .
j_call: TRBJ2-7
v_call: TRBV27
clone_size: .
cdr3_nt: TGTGCCAGCAGTTTCGCCAGGGGTTATTACGAGCAGTACTTC
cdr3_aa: CASSFARGYYEQYF

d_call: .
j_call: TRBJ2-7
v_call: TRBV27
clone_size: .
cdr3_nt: TGTGCCAGTGGTGCGCCGAAATACGAGCAGTACTTC
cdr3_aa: CASGAPKYEQYF

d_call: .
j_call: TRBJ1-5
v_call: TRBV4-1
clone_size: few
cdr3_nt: TGCGCCAGCAGCCAAGAGAGTGGCGGGCTCCTTAGTCAGCCCCAGCATTTT
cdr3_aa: CASSQESGGLLSQPQHF

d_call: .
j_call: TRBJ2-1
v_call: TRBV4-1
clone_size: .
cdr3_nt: TGCGCCAGCAGCCAACTCGGGAGTAATGAGCAGTTCTTC
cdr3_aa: CASSQLGSNEQFF

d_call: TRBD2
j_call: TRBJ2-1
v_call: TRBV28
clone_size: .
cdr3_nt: TGTGCCAGCAGCAACCCTTCGAGGACTAGCGGGTGGGATGAGCAGTTCTTC
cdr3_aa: CASSNPSRTSGWDEQFF

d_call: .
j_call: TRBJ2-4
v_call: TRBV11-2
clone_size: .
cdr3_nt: TGTGCCGCCGCCCCCGAGGCGGAGATTAAAAACATTCAGTACTTC
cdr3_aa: CAAAPEAEIKNIQYF

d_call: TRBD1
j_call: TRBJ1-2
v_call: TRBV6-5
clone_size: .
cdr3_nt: TGTGCCAGCAGCCCTGGGACAGGCTCCTATGGCTACACCTTC
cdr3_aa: CASSPGTGSYGYTF